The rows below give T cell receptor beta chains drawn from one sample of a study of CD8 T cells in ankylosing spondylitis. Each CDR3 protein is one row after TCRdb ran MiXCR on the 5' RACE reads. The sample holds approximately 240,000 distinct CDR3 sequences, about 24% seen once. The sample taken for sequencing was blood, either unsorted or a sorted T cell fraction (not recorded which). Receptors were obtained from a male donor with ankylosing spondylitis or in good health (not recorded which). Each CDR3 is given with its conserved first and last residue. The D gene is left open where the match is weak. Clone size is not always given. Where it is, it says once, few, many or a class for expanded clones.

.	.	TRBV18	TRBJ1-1	TGTGCCAGCTCACCAGGGACACCGTCCAACTTGAGGACTGAAGCTTTCTTT	CASSPGTPSNLRTEAFF
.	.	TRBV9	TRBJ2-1	TGTGCCAGCAGCGTAGATGACGAGCCTAGGGGCTCCTACAATGAGCAGTTCTTC	CASSVDDEPRGSYNEQFF
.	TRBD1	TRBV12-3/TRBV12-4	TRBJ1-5	TGTGCCAGCAGCCCGACAGGGGGGGGCAATCAGCCCCAGCATTTT	CASSPTGGGNQPQHF
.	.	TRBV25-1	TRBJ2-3	TGTGCCAGCAGTGAATGGGACTCCCGGGATACGCAGTATTTT	CASSEWDSRDTQYF
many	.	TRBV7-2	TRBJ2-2	TGTGCCAGCAGCCCACGCCCGAAGCCTGGGGAGCTGTTTTTT	CASSPRPKPGELFF
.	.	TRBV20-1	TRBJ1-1	TGCAGTGCCCGTTACGACCCGAACACTGAAGCTTTCTTT	CSARYDPNTEAFF
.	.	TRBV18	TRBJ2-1	TGTGCCAGCTCACCAGCGACAAACTACAATGAGCAGTTCTTC	CASSPATNYNEQFF
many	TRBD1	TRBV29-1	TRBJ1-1	TGCAGCGCGGACAGGGGTGGTATTGCTTTCTTT	CSADRGGIAFF
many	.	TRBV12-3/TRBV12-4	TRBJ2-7	TGTGCCAGCAGTTTTACAGGCTCCTACGAGCAGTACTTC	CASSFTGSYEQYF
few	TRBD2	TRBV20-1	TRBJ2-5	TGCAGTGCTACTCCCCCCCTAGCGGGGGATCAAGAGACCCAGTACTTC	CSATPPLAGDQETQYF
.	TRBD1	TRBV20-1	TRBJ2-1	TGCAGTGCTAGAGGGACCGGGACAGGGGTTATCAATGAGCAGTTCTTC	CSARGTGTGVINEQFF
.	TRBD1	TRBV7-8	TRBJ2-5	TGTGCCAGCAGCTTTCTTACAGGGGGGGAGACCCAGTACTTC	CASSFLTGGETQYF
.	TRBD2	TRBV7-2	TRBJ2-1	TGTGCCAGCAGCATTAGCGGGGGCTCCTACAATGAGCAGTTCTTC	CASSISGGSYNEQFF
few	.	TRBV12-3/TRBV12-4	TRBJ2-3	TGTGCCAGCAGTTTACGTTTCGTGTCAGATACGCAGTATTTT	CASSLRFVSDTQYF
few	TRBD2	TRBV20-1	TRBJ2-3	TGCAGTGGATCAGGAAAAGCGACACAAGGGCGGGGGGATACGCAGTATTTT	CSGSGKATQGRGDTQYF
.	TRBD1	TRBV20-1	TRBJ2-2	TGCAGTGCAAATAACAGGGGTATAAGCACCGGGGAGCTGTTTTTT	CSANNRGISTGELFF
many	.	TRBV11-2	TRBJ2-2	TGTGCCAGCAGCAGACCGGGTCGCGGAAACACCGGGGAGCTGTTTTTT	CASSRPGRGNTGELFF
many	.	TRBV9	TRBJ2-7	TGTGCCAGCAGCTTCCGCCATATCCGCTCCTACGAGCAGTACTTC	CASSFRHIRSYEQYF